A single sample gave rise to the 25 T cell receptor beta chains below, sequenced in a study of molecular identifiers for immune sequencing clone quantification. TCRdb reanalysed the PCR reads using MiXCR and keeps one entry per CDR3 protein. The sample lists under 600,000 distinct CDR3 sequences; about 25% were seen once. The source material was naive CD8+ T cells from blood, with Jurkat cell RNA spiked in. The subset is: FACS-sorted CD8+CD4-CCR7+CD45RA+ naive T cells. These receptors were taken from a human donor in good health. Some libraries in this study had Jurkat cell RNA spiked in.

This rearrangement joins TRBV4-3 to TRBJ2-1, with TRBD1 matching over 9 bases. The CDR3 covers 16 residues. Germline values: CDR1 LGHNA, CDR2 YSLEER. The junction had 12 bases not matched to a gene; V was cut back by 6 bases and J by 6 bases. The CDR3 region has the DNA TGCGCCAGCAGTACAAATATTTTGACAGGGGGCAATGAGCAGTTCTTC. Residues: CASSTNILTGGNEQFF.

Details on this clonotype: One end of the junction fails to match germline, which may point to a read error. The V and J genes are TRBV6-5 and TRBJ2-5, with TRBD2 matching 10 bases. The CDR3 is 16 amino acids. The germline V gene has CDR1 MNHEY and CDR2 SVGAGI. The CDR3, as DNA: TGTGCCAGCAGCACCCGGACTAGCGGTGAAGGAGAGACCCTGTACTTC. Protein sequence: CASSTRTSGEGETLYF.

In regard to this clonotype: A read error is possible here, since a much larger clone lies one base away. The chain couples TRBV20-1 to TRBJ2-1; 9 bases match TRBD2. The CDR3 runs 13 residues. Germline V gene lookup returns CDR1 DFQATT and CDR2 SNEGSKA (reference sequence). CDR3 in DNA: TGCAGTGCTCCGGGACTAGCAACGGATGAGCAGCTCTTC. This encodes CSAPGLATDEQLF.

The table lists this clonotype with many counts. The V gene is TRBV7-9, the J gene TRBJ1-6; D ambiguous. V dropped 5 bases and J dropped 3 bases, with 14 bases sitting between them. This CDR3 is 16 amino acids long. Germline V gene data show CDR1 as SEHNR and CDR2 as FQNEAQ (reference sequence). The CDR3 DNA sequence: TGTGCCAGCAGCCCAAAAGAGGTCGGCTATAATTCACCCCTCCACTTT. It yields the protein CASSPKEVGYNSPLHF.

CDR3 sequence (DNA): TGTGCCAGCTCACCACCGGGACAGGTAGACTACGAGCAGTACTTC. The encoded protein is CASSPPGQVDYEQYF. The chain couples TRBV18 to TRBJ2-7; 8 bases match TRBD1. The V gene end was trimmed by 0 bases and the J gene end by 3 bases; junction bases not matched to a gene: 4. The V gene's germline CDR1 is KGHSH and CDR2 LQKENI. The CDR3 is 15 residues long.

This clonotype was recorded many times. The chain combines TRBV28 with TRBJ2-3, with D maybe TRBD2 (6 bases). CDR1 and CDR2 (germline): MDHEN, SYDVKM. The CDR3 runs 14 residues. Trimming stripped 2 bases from V and 2 bases from J, with 8 bases between. In nucleotides, the CDR3 is TGTGCCAGCAGTTTAACGGGAGCCACAGATACGCAGTATTTT. This encodes CASSLTGATDTQYF.

This chain connects TRBV20-1 to TRBJ1-1; 10 bases map to TRBD1. Germline values: CDR1 DFQATT, CDR2 SNEGSKA (reference sequence). The V and J ends lost 0 bases and 3 bases, in that order; junction bases with no gene match: 13. This CDR3 contains 18 residues. CDR3 region: CSARDSVDGTGVDTEAFF. In DNA, the CDR3 is TGCAGTGCTAGAGATTCAGTGGACGGGACAGGGGTGGACACTGAAGCTTTCTTT.

This clonotype showed up just a few times. The chain couples TRBV30 to TRBJ2-7; D is uncertain. V lost 0 bases and J lost 4, with 4 bases in between. The V gene's germline CDR1 is GTSNPN and CDR2 SVGIG (reference sequence). The CDR3 totals 11 residues. This CDR3 is CAWSVRYEQYF. The CDR3 region has the DNA TGTGCCTGGAGTGTAAGGTACGAGCAGTACTTC.

This clonotype was seen a handful of times. The chain combines TRBV7-9 with TRBJ2-7; 8 bases line up with TRBD1. The CDR3 has 15 amino acids. Losses at the gene ends were 4 bases for V and 2 bases for J; bases not matched to a gene: 7. Germline-derived CDR1 and CDR2 are SEHNR and FQNEAQ (reference sequence). CDR3 sequence (DNA): TGTGCCAGCAGCTCAGGGGACAGGCAGGCCTACGAGCAGTACTTC. Its protein product is CASSSGDRQAYEQYF. Together with reference TRBV7-9 and TRBJ2-7, the CDR3 gives the full variable domain: DTGVSQNPRHKITKRGQNVTFRCDPISEHNRLYWYRQTLGQGPEFLTYFQNEAQLEKSRLLSDRFSAERPKGSFSTLEIQRTEQGDSAMYLCASSSGDRQAYEQYFGPGTRLTVT.

With regard to this clonotype: A much larger clone differs by one base, so this may be a read error. The V gene is TRBV4-1, the J gene TRBJ1-1; a weak D match, TRBD1 (6 bases). The V gene's germline CDR1 is MGHRA and CDR2 YSYEKL. CDR3 length: 16 residues. V was trimmed by 3 bases and J by 1 base, leaving 15 bases between them. CDR3 sequence: CASSQGHRTGNTEAFF. The CDR3 DNA reads TGCGCCAGCAGCCAGGGACACAGGACCGGGAACACTGAAGCTTTCTTT.

At least ten counts were recorded for this clonotype. The V gene is TRBV2, the J gene TRBJ2-7; TRBD1 aligns across 8 bases. This CDR3 is built from 14 residues. The germline CDR1 and CDR2 sequences are SNHLY and FYNNEI. V was clipped by 3 bases and J by 4 bases; unmatched bases: 5. The CDR3 reads CASSETNRGYEQYF. CDR3 bases: TGTGCCAGCAGTGAGACGAACAGGGGGTACGAGCAGTACTTC.

The table lists this clonotype with a few counts. The V and J genes are TRBV7-3 and TRBJ2-7; tentatively, D is TRBD2 (6 bases). The CDR3 is 15 residues long. The V end was cut by 2 bases, the J end by 3 bases, with 14 bases between. Germline CDR1 reads SGHTA; CDR2 reads FQGTGA. The CDR3 sequence: CASSLGAGLIYEQYF. The CDR3 coding sequence is TGTGCCAGCAGCTTAGGGGCGGGGCTGATCTACGAGCAGTACTTC.

This chain uses TRBV11-3 with TRBJ2-5; TRBD2 is a possible D gene (5 bases). Trimming removed 5 bases from V and 0 bases from J, with 10 bases in between. CDR3 length: 14 residues. CDR1 and CDR2 (germline): SGHNT, YENEEA. Here the CDR3 DNA reads TGTGCCAGCAGCCGAGGAGGCTACCAAGAGACCCAGTACTTC. The encoded protein is CASSRGGYQETQYF.

The V call is TRBV27, the J call TRBJ2-2; weak D call: TRBD2 (6 bases). CDR3 size: 15 residues. Trimming took off 0 bases at V and 7 bases at J, with 12 bases between the two ends. Germline-derived CDR1 and CDR2 are MNHEY and SMNVEV (reference sequence). The CDR3 here is CASSLSTGSSGELFF. In DNA, the CDR3 is TGTGCCAGCAGTTTATCGACCGGGAGTAGCGGGGAGCTGTTTTTT.

In its sample, this clonotype was seen a few times. CDR3 protein: CASSQDSTGYTEAFF. In DNA form, the CDR3 reads TGCGCCAGCAGCCAAGATTCAACAGGGTACACTGAAGCTTTCTTT. This sequence joins TRBV4-3 and TRBJ1-1; D perhaps matches TRBD1 (6 bases). The CDR3 spans 15 residues. Germline V gene sequence: CDR1 LGHNA, CDR2 YSLEER. V was cut by 0 bases and J by 3 bases, with 11 bases left in between.

Notes on this clonotype: A read error may be the cause here, since a much bigger clone is one base away. DNA of the CDR3: TGCGCCAGCAGCTTCCGGGACACTGGCTCTGGAAACACCATATATTTT. Protein sequence: CASSFRDTGSGNTIYF. The chain has TRBV4-3 and TRBJ1-3, with a possible D match to TRBD1 (6 bases). Germline-derived CDR1 and CDR2 are LGHNA and YSLEER. The germline V and J ends were trimmed by 5 bases and 0 bases, with 14 bases remaining between them. The CDR3 runs 16 residues.

This CDR3 reads CASSSLQDIPSNTGELFF. Here the CDR3 DNA reads TGTGCCAGCAGTTCACTCCAGGACATTCCCTCGAACACCGGGGAGCTGTTTTTT. This chain links TRBV11-2 with TRBJ2-2; possible D gene TRBD1, 5 bases. V lost 6 bases to trimming and J lost 0 bases, with 20 bases between them. Per germline, CDR1 SGHAT and CDR2 FQNNGV. The CDR3 extends over 18 amino acids.

There are many counts of this clonotype. The chain is built from TRBV7-2 and TRBJ2-3, with D unclear. This CDR3 comprises 15 residues. Trimming took 4 bases from V and 2 from J, leaving 13 bases between them. CDR1 is SGHTA, CDR2 FQGNSA, per germline. The CDR3: CASSSATYATDTQYF. In DNA form, the CDR3 reads TGTGCCAGCAGCTCCGCGACTTATGCCACAGATACGCAGTATTTT.

The chain couples TRBV20-1 to TRBJ1-1, with 10 bases fitting TRBD1. V lost 5 bases and J lost 6; bases outside the gene matches: 6. CDR1 and CDR2 from the germline V gene are DFQATT and SNEGSKA (reference sequence). The CDR3 has 13 amino acids. The CDR3 coding sequence is TGCAGTGCTGCGGACAGGGGGTACCCTGAAGCTTTCTTT. This gives the protein CSAADRGYPEAFF.

The gene calls are TRBV9 and TRBJ1-1, with D possibly matching TRBD1 (6 bases). Germline V CDR1 and CDR2: SGDLS, YYNGEE. The V gene lost 0 bases and the J gene lost 7 bases, with 10 bases spanning the gap. The CDR3 sequence is 13 residues long. In DNA form, the CDR3 reads TGTGCCAGCAGCGTAGGGACAGCCAGTGAAGCTTTCTTT. This sequence encodes CASSVGTASEAFF.

With respect to this clonotype: As the CDR3 is not closed by the conserved phenylalanine or tryptophan, this likely results from a read error. This CDR3 reads CASSFGLGIEQFL. In DNA form, the CDR3 reads TGTGCCAGCAGTTTTGGTCTTGGTATTGAGCAGTTCCTC. The chain is built from TRBV12-3 or TRBV12-4 and TRBJ2-1; D not certain. V lost 3 bases, J lost 9 bases, and 12 bases lay in between. The CDR3 has 13 amino acids.

A note on this clonotype: This may be a read error, as it is one base from a much larger clone. V usage is TRBV5-3 and J usage is TRBJ2-1, with 8 bases aligning to TRBD1. TRBV5-3 is noted as an ORF with a role that remains uncertain. This CDR3 spans 15 amino acids. The junction had 16 bases not matched to a gene; V was cut back by 8 bases and J by 9 bases. In DNA form, the CDR3 reads TGTGCCAGCAGCCTATCGGGTCGCGGGACAGGTGAGCAGTTCTTC. It encodes CASSLSGRGTGEQFF.

This clonotype has a handful of counts. This may stem from a read error, because a much larger clone lies one nucleotide away. V and J are TRBV28 and TRBJ2-3; perhaps TRBD1 as D (6 bases). Germline lookup yields CDR1 MDHEN and CDR2 SYDVKM. This CDR3 comprises 12 residues. V lost 8 bases, J lost 6 bases, and 12 bases lay in between. CDR3 protein: CASGGQSDTQYF. The CDR3 nucleotides read TGTGCCAGCGGAGGACAGTCCGATACGCAGTATTTT.

This clonotype was observed a handful of times. The gene calls are TRBV13 and TRBJ1-1; D is unresolved. Trimming took 3 bases from V and 4 from J, leaving 12 bases between them. The germline V gene encodes CDR1 PRHDT and CDR2 FYEKMQ (reference sequence). This CDR3 region has 14 residues. In DNA form, the CDR3 reads TGTGCCAGCAGCTTCCGGGAGTCAGGCACTGAAGCTTTCTTT. It yields the protein CASSFRESGTEAFF.

Only a few counts were recorded for this clonotype. V usage is TRBV6-5 and J usage is TRBJ2-3; 12 bases agree with TRBD2. CDR1 MNHEY and CDR2 SVGAGI come from the germline V gene. With 8 bases clipped from V and 0 bases from J, the junction kept 6 bases outside the gene matches. The CDR3 length is 16 residues. CDR3: CASAPLAGGSTDTQYF. Written as DNA, the CDR3 is TGTGCCAGCGCCCCTCTAGCGGGAGGGAGCACAGATACGCAGTATTTT.